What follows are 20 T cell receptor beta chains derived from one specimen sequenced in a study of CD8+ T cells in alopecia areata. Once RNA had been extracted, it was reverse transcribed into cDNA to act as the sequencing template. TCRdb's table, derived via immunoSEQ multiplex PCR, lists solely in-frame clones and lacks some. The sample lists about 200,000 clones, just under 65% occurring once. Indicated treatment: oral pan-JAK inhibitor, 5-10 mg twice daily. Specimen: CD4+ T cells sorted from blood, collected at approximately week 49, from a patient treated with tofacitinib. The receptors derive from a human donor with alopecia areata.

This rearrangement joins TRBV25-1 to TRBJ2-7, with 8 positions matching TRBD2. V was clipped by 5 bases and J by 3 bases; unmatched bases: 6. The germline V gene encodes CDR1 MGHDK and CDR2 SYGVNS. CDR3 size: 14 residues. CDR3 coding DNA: TGTGCCAGCAGTTCAACTAGCGGAATCTACGAGCAGTACTTC. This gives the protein CASSSTSGIYEQYF.

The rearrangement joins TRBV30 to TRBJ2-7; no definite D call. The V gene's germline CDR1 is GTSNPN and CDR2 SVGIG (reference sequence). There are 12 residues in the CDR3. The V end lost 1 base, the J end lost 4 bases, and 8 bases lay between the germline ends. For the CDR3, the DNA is TGTGCCTGGAGTGGGGTCTCGTACGAGCAGTACTTC. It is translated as CAWSGVSYEQYF.

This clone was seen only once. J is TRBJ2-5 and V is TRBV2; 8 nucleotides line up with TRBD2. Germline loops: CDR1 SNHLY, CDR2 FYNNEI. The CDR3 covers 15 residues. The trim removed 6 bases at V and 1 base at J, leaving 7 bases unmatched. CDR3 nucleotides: TGTGCCAGCAGGGGGAGAAGCGGGGGCCAAGAGACCCAGTACTTC. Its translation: CASRGRSGGQETQYF. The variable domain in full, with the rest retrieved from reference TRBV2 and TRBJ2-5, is EPEVTQTPSHQVTQMGQEVILRCVPISNHLYFYWYRQILGQKVEFLVSFYNNEISEKSEIFDDQFSVERPDGSNFTLKIRSTKLEDSAMYFCASRGRSGGQETQYFGPGTRLLVL.

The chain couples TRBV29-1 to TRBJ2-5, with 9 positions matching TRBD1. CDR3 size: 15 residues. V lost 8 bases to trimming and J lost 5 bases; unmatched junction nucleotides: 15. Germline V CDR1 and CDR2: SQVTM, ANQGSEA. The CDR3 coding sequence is TGCAGCACTGGGGTACAGGGGGCGCCGGGGGAGACCCAGTACTTC. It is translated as CSTGVQGAPGETQYF.

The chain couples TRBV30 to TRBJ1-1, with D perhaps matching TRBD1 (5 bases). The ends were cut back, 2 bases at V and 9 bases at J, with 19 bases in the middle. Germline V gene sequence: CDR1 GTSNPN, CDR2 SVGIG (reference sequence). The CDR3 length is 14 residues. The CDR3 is CAWSLTREPGKAFF. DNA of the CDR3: TGTGCCTGGAGTCTGACCAGGGAGCCCGGTAAAGCTTTCTTT. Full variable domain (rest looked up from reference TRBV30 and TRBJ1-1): SQTIHQWPATLVQPVGSPLSLECTVEGTSNPNLYWYRQAAGRGLQLLFYSVGIGQISSEVPQNLSASRPQDRQFILSSKKLLLSDSGFYLCAWSLTREPGKAFFGQGTRLTVV.

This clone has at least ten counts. The CDR3 sequence: CASSQGDRVSTEAFF. DNA of the CDR3: TGCGCCAGCAGCCAAGGGGACAGGGTCAGCACTGAAGCTTTCTTT. The V call is TRBV4-3, the J call TRBJ1-1, with TRBD1 matching 9 bases. V was clipped by 1 base and J by 4 bases; unmatched bases: 4. This CDR3 has 15 residues. The germline gives CDR1 LGHNA, CDR2 YSLEER.

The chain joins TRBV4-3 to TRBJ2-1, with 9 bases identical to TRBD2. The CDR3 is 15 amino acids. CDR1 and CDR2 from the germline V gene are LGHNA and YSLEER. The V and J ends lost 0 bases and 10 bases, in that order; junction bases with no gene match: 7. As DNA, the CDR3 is TGCGCCAGCAGCCAAGATGGGGGAGCGGGGGGAGAGCAGTTCTTC. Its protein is CASSQDGGAGGEQFF.

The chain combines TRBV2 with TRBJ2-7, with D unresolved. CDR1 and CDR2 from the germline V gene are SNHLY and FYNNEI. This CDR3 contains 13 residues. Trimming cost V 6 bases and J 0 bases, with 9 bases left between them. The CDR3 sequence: CASRGPSSYEQYF. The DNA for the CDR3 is TGTGCCAGCAGGGGCCCGAGCTCCTACGAGCAGTACTTC.

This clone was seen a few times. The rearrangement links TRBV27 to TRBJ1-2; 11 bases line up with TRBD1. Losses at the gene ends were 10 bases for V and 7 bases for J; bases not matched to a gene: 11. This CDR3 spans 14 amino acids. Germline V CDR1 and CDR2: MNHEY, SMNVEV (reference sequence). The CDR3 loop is CATKIGQGARGYTF. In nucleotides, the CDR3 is TGTGCCACCAAGATCGGACAGGGGGCGCGTGGCTACACCTTC.

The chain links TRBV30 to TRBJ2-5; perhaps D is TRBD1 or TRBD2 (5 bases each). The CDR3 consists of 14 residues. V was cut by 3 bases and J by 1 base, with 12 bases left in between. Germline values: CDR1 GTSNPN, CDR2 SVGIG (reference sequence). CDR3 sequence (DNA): TGTGCCTGGAGCCCATGGGACCCCCAAGAGACCCAGTACTTC. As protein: CAWSPWDPQETQYF.

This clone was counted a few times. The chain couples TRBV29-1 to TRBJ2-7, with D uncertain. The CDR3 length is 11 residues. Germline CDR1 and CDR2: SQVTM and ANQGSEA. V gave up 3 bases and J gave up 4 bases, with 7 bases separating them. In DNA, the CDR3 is TGCAGCGTTGAGGATCTATACGAGCAGTACTTC. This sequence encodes CSVEDLYEQYF.

The CDR3 loop is CASSSYRGVRTEAFF. CDR3 DNA: TGTGCCAGCAGCTCCTACAGGGGAGTGAGGACTGAAGCTTTCTTT. The chain uses TRBV7-2 and TRBJ1-1, with 7 bases aligning to TRBD1. After removal of 4 bases from V and 5 bases from J, the junction contained 10 bases not matched to a gene. Looked up from germline, CDR1 is SGHTA and CDR2 is FQGNSA. The CDR3 sequence is 15 residues long.

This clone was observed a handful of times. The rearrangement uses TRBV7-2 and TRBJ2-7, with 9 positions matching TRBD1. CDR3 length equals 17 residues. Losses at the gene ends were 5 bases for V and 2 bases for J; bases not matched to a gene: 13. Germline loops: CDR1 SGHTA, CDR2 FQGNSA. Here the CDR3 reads CASSLSGTGYSPYEQYF. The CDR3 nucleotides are TGTGCCAGCAGCCTCTCCGGGACAGGGTACAGCCCCTACGAGCAGTACTTC.

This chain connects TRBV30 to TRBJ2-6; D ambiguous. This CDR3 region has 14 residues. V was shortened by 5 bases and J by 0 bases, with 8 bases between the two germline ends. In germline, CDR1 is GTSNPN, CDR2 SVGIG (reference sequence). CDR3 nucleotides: TGTGCCTGGTTAGGTAGCTCTGGGGCCAACGTCCTGACTTTC. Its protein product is CAWLGSSGANVLTF.

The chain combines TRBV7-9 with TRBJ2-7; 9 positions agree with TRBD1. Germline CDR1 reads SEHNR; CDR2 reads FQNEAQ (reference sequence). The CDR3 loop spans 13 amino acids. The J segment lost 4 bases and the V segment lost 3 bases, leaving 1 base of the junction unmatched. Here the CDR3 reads CASSFGQGYEQYF. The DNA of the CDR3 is TGTGCCAGCAGCTTCGGACAGGGGTACGAGCAGTACTTC.

The CDR3 spells CASSPGGFGDTQYF. In DNA, the CDR3 is TGTGCCAGCAGCCCGGGAGGCTTTGGGGATACGCAGTATTTT. J is TRBJ2-3 and V is TRBV6-5, with 7 bases that match TRBD2. Germline CDR1 is MNHEY and CDR2 is SVGAGI. The CDR3 covers 14 residues. V gave up 6 bases and J gave up 6 bases; unmatched junction bases: 9.

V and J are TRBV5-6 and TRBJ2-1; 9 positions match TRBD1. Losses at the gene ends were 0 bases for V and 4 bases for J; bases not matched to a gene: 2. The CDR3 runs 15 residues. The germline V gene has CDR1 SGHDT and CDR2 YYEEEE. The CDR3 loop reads CASSLDRGLYNEQFF. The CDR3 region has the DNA TGTGCCAGCAGCTTGGACAGGGGGCTTTACAATGAGCAGTTCTTC.

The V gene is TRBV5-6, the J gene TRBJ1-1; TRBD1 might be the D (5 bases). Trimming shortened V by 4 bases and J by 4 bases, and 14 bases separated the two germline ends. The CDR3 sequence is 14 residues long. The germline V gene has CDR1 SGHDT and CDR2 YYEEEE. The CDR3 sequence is CASSQTDRGTEAFF. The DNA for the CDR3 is TGTGCCAGCAGCCAGACAGACCGGGGCACTGAAGCTTTCTTT.

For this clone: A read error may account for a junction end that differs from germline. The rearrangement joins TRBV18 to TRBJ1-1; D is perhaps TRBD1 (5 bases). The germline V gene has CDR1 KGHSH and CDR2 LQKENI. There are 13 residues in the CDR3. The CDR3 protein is CASSPGEQGSPTF. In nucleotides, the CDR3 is TGTGCCAGCTCACCTGGGGAGCAGGGTTCCCCCACTTTT.

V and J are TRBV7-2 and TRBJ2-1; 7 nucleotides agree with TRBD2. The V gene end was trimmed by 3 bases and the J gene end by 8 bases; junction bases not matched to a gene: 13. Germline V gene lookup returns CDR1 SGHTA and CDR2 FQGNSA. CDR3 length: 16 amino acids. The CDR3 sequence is CASSFNGQTSSDEQFF. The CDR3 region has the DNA TGTGCCAGCAGCTTCAACGGTCAGACTAGCTCGGATGAGCAGTTCTTC.